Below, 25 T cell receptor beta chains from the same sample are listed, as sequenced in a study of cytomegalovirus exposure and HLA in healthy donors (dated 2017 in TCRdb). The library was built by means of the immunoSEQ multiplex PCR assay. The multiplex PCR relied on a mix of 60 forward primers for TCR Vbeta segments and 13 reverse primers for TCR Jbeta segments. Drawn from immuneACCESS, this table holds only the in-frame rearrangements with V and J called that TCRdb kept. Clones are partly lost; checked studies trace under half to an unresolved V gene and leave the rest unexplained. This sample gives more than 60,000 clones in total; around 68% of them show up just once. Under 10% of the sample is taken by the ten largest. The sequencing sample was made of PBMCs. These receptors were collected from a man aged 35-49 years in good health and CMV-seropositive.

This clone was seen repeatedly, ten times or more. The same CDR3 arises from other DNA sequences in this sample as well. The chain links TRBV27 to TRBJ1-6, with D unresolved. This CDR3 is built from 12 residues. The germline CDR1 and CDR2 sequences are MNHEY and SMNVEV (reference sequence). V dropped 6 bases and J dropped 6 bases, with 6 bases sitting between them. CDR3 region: CASSPINSPLHF. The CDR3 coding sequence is TGTGCCAGCAGCCCTATTAATTCACCCCTCCACTTT.

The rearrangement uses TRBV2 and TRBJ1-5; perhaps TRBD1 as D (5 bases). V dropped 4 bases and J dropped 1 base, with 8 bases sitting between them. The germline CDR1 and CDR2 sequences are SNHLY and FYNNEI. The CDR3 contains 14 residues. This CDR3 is CASSGGGSNQPQHF. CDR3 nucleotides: TGTGCCAGCAGTGGGGGGGGGAGCAATCAGCCCCAGCATTTT.

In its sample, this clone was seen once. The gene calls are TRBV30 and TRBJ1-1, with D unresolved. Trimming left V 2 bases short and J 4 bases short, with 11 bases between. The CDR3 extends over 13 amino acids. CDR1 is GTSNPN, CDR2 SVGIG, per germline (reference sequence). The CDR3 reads CAWSPGLGTEAFF. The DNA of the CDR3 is TGTGCCTGGAGTCCAGGCTTGGGCACTGAAGCTTTCTTT.

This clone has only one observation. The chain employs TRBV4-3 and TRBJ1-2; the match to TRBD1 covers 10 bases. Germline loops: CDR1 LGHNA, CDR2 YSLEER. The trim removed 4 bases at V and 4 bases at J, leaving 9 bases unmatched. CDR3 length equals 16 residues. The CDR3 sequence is CASSLSRQGAGYGYTF. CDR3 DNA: TGCGCCAGCAGCCTATCGAGACAGGGGGCAGGCTATGGCTACACCTTC.

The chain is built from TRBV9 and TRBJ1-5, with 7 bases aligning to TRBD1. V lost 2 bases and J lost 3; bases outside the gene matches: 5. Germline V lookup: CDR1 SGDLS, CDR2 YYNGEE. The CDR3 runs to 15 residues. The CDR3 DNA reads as TGTGCCAGCAGCGTTTCGGGACAGATCAATCAGCCCCAGCATTTT. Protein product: CASSVSGQINQPQHF. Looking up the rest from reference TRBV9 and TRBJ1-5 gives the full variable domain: DSGVTQTPKHLITATGQRVTLRCSPRSGDLSVYWYQQSLDQGLQFLIQYYNGEERAKGNILERFSAQQFPDLHSELNLSSLELGDSALYFCASSVSGQINQPQHFGDGTRLSIL.

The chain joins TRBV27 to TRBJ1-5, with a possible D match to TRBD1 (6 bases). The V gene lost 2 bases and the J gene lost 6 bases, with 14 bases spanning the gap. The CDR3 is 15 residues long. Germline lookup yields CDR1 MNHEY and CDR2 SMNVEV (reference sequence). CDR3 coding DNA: TGTGCCAGCAGTTTAACAGCAGGGGAAAGTCAGCCCCAGCATTTT. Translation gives CASSLTAGESQPQHF.

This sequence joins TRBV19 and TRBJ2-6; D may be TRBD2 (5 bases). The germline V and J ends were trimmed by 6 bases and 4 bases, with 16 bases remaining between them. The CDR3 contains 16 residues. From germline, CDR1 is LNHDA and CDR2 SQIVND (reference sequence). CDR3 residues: CASRGVGSGGANVLTF. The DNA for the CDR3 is TGTGCCAGTAGGGGCGTGGGGTCGGGGGGGGCCAACGTCCTGACTTTC.

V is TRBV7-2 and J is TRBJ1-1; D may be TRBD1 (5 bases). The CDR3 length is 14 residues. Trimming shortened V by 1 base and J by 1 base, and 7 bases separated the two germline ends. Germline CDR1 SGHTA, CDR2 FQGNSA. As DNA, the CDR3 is TGTGCCAGCAGCTTAGGGACAAGGAACACTGAAGCTTTCTTT. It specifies CASSLGTRNTEAFF.

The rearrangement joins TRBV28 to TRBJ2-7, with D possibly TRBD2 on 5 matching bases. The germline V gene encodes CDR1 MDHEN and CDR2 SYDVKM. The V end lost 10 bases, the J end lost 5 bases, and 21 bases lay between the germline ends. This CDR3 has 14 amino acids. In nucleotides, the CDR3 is TGTGCCACCTCCTTGCCAGCGGTGACTCACGAGCAGTACTTC. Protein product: CATSLPAVTHEQYF.

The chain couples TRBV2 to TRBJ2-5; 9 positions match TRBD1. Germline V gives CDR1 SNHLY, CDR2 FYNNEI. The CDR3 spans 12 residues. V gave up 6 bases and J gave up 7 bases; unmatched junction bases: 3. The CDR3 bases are TGTGCCAGCAGGGACAGGGGAAGGACCCAGTACTTC. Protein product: CASRDRGRTQYF.

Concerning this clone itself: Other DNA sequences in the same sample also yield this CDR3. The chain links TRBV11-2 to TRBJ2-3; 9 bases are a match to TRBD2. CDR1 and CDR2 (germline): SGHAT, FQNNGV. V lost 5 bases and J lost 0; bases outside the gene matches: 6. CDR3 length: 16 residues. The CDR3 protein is CASSLSGGRSTDTQYF. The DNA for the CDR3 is TGTGCCAGCAGCCTTAGCGGGGGACGTAGCACAGATACGCAGTATTTT.

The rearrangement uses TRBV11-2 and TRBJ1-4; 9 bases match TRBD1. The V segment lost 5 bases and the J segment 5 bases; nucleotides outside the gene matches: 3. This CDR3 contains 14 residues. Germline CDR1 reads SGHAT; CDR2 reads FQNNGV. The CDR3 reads CASSPGTGNEKLFF. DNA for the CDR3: TGTGCCAGCAGCCCCGGGACAGGGAATGAAAAACTGTTTTTT.

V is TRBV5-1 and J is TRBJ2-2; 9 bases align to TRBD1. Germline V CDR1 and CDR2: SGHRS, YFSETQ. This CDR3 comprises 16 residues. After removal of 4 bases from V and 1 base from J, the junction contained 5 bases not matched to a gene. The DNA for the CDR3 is TGCGCCAGCAGCCCATCGGGACAGGGGAACACCGGGGAGCTGTTTTTT. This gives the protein CASSPSGQGNTGELFF.

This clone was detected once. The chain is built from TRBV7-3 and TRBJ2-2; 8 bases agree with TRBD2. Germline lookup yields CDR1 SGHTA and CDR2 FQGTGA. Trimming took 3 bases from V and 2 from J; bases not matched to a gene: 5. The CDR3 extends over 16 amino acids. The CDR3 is CASSLVVAGNTGELFF. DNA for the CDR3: TGTGCCAGCAGCTTGGTGGTAGCGGGAAACACCGGGGAGCTGTTTTTT.

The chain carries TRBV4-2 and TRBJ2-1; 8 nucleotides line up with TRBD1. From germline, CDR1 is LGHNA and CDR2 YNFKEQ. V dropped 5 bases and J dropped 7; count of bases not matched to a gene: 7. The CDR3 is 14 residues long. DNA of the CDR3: TGTGCCAGCAGCGTGGACAGGGTCGGTAATGAGCAGTTCTTC. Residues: CASSVDRVGNEQFF.

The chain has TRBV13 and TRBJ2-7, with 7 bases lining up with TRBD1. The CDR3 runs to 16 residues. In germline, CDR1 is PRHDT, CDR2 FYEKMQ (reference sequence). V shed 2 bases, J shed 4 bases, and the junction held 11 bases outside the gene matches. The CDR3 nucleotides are TGTGCCAGCAGCTTAAGGGGGCTGGACGGACTGTACGAGCAGTACTTC. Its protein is CASSLRGLDGLYEQYF.

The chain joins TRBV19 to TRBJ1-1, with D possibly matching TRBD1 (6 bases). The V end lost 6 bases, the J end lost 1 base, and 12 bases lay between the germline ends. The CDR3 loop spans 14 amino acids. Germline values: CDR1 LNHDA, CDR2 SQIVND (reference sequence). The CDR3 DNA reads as TGTGCCAGTAGGTCGACAGGTTCGAACACTGAAGCTTTCTTT. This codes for CASRSTGSNTEAFF.

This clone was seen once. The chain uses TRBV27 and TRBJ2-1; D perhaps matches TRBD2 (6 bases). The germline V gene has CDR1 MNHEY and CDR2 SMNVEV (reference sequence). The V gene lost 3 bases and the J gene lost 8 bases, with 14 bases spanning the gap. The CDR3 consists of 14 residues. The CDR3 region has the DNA TGTGCCAGCAGTTTCCGGGACTTAAGACATGAGCAGTTCTTC. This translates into CASSFRDLRHEQFF.

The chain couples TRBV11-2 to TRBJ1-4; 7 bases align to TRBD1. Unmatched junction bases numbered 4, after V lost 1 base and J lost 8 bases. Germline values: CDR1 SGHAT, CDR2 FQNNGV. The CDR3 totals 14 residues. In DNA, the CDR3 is TGTGCCAGCAGCTTAGTGCCAGGGGGGGAAAAACTGTTTTTT. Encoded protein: CASSLVPGGEKLFF.

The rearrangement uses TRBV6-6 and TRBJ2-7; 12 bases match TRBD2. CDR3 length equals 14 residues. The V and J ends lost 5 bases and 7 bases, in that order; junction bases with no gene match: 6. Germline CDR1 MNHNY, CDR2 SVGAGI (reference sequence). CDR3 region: CASSRTSGTSEQYF. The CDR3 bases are TGTGCCAGCAGTAGGACTAGCGGGACTAGTGAGCAGTACTTC.

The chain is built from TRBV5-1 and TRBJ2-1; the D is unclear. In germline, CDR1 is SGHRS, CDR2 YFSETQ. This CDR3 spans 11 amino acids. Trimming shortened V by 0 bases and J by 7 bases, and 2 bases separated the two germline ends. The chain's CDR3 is CASSLANEQFF. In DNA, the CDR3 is TGCGCCAGCAGCTTGGCGAATGAGCAGTTCTTC.

CDR3 loop: CASRTTSGSTDTQYF. DNA of the CDR3: TGTGCCAGCAGGACCACTAGCGGTAGCACAGATACGCAGTATTTT. The chain combines TRBV2 with TRBJ2-3, with TRBD2 identical over 8 bases. This CDR3 is built from 15 residues. The V gene's germline CDR1 is SNHLY and CDR2 FYNNEI. The trim removed 6 bases at V and 0 bases at J, leaving 5 bases unmatched.

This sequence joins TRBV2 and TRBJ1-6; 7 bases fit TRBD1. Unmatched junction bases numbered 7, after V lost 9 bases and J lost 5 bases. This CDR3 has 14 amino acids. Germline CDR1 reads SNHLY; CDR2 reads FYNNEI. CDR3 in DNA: TGTGCCAGATCCCAAGGGACAGATAATTCACCCCTCCACTTT. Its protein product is CARSQGTDNSPLHF.

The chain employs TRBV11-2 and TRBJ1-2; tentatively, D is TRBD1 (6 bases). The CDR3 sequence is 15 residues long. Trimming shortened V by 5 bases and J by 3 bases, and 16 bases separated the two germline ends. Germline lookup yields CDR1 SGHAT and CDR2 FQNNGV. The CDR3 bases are TGTGCCAGCAGCGTGGACAGACTCTCATACTATGGCTACACCTTC. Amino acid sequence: CASSVDRLSYYGYTF.

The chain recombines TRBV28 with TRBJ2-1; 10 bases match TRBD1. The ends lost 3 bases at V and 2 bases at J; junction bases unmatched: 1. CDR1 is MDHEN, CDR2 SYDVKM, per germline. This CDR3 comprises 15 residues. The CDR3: CASSLGTGAYNEQFF. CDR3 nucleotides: TGTGCCAGCAGTTTGGGGACAGGGGCCTACAATGAGCAGTTCTTC.